Each of the 23 T cell receptor beta chains below was sequenced from the same sample in a study of OX40 agonist ivuxolimab in advanced cancers. The library relied on the immunoSEQ multiplex PCR assay. In TCRdb, the immuneACCESS table is reduced to in-frame sequences with V and J assigned. These tables do not hold every clone; where another copy was compared, an unresolved V gene accounts for under half, and the others remain unexplained. The sample table holds tens of thousands of clones, of which around 84% were seen once. The top ten constitute 0.85% to 1% of the sample. The starting material was CD4+ or CD8+ T cells sorted from blood, obtained in a trial of the OX40 agonist ivuxolimab. These receptors were taken from an adult with an advanced solid tumor such as melanoma, head and neck, liver or kidney cancer.

This chain uses TRBV5-1 with TRBJ2-7; 13 positions agree with TRBD2. J lost 0 bases, V lost 7 bases, and 4 bases had no gene match. The CDR3 spans 15 residues. Germline V gives CDR1 SGHRS, CDR2 YFSETQ. The chain's CDR3 is CASSTSGGISYEQYF. The DNA of the CDR3 is TGCGCCAGCTCGACTAGCGGGGGGATCTCCTACGAGCAGTACTTC.

J is TRBJ1-5 and V is TRBV12-5; D not certain. The germline V gene has CDR1 LGHNT and CDR2 FRNRAP. This CDR3 is 14 amino acids long. V lost 7 bases and J lost 0, with 10 bases in between. CDR3 coding DNA: TGTGCTAGTGATGCCGAGTATAGCAATCAGCCCCAGCATTTT. The encoded protein is CASDAEYSNQPQHF.

The chain combines TRBV19 with TRBJ1-2; D ambiguous. The CDR3 length is 12 residues. From germline, CDR1 is LNHDA and CDR2 SQIVND (reference sequence). Deletions cut 4 bases from V and 8 bases from J, with 11 bases between. CDR3 coding DNA: TGTGCCAGTAGTACGGACTCGGGGGGCTACACCTTC. Amino acids: CASSTDSGGYTF.

The J gene is TRBJ1-2, the V gene TRBV14; D not resolved. V was cut by 4 bases and J by 2 bases, with 8 bases left in between. The V gene's germline CDR1 is SGHDN and CDR2 FVKESK. The CDR3 covers 13 residues. As DNA, the CDR3 is TGTGCCAGCAGCCCAGACGGCAACTATGGCTACACCTTC. It is translated as CASSPDGNYGYTF. Full variable domain (missing parts from reference TRBV14 and TRBJ1-2): EAGVTQFPSHSVIEKGQTVTLRCDPISGHDNLYWYRRVMGKEIKFLLHFVKESKQDESGMPNNRFLAERTGGTYSTLKVQPAELEDSGVYFCASSPDGNYGYTFGSGTRLTVV.

This chain uses TRBV5-5 with TRBJ2-5; 11 bases fit TRBD1. Per germline, CDR1 SGHKS and CDR2 YYEKEE (reference sequence). The V and J ends lost 3 bases and 4 bases, in that order; junction bases with no gene match: 2. The length of the CDR3 is 14 residues. Written as DNA, the CDR3 is TGTGCCAGCAGCTGGACAGGGGGCGCAGAGACCCAGTACTTC. Its translation: CASSWTGGAETQYF.

The gene calls are TRBV7-6 and TRBJ2-7, with D possibly matching TRBD1 (6 bases). The CDR3 runs 14 residues. CDR1 SGHVS and CDR2 FNYEAQ come from the germline V gene. V was clipped by 8 bases and J by 6 bases, with 20 bases between them. The CDR3 sequence: CASSTAGVWVEQYF. CDR3 coding DNA: TGTGCCAGCTCCACAGCAGGGGTATGGGTCGAGCAGTACTTC.

The chain carries TRBV7-6 and TRBJ1-4; D uncertain. CDR3 length: 16 amino acids. Per the germline V gene, CDR1 is SGHVS and CDR2 is FNYEAQ. The ends were cut back, 6 bases at V and 4 bases at J, with 18 bases in the middle. CDR3 in amino acids: CASSSQPGGRNEKLFF. In nucleotides, the CDR3 is TGTGCCAGCAGTTCTCAGCCGGGAGGGCGTAATGAAAAACTGTTTTTT.

The V and J genes are TRBV9 and TRBJ2-2; D unresolved. This CDR3 has 16 residues. The V end lost 0 bases, the J end lost 1 base, and 10 bases lay between the germline ends. The germline V gene has CDR1 SGDLS and CDR2 YYNGEE. The CDR3 DNA sequence: TGTGCCAGCAGCGTAGCGGGTCAGATGAACACCGGGGAGCTGTTTTTT. It translates to CASSVAGQMNTGELFF.

V and J are TRBV5-1 and TRBJ1-1; a weak D match, TRBD1 (5 bases). Germline loops: CDR1 SGHRS, CDR2 YFSETQ. This CDR3 region has 14 residues. Trimming removed 4 bases at V and 5 bases at J, with 15 bases between. The CDR3 region is CASSPLSGVTEAFF. The CDR3 DNA sequence: TGCGCCAGCAGCCCCCTTTCGGGGGTGACTGAAGCTTTCTTT.

The chain is built from TRBV6-6 and TRBJ2-1; D call uncertain. Trimming took 5 bases from V and 3 from J, leaving 17 bases between them. The CDR3 sequence is 16 residues long. Germline V CDR1 and CDR2: MNHNY, SVGAGI (reference sequence). The CDR3: CASSGLEIGIYNEQFF. DNA of the CDR3: TGTGCCAGCAGTGGGCTAGAGATCGGAATCTACAATGAGCAGTTCTTC.

The V and J genes are TRBV14 and TRBJ2-7; 9 nucleotides match TRBD2. With V trimmed by 0 bases and J by 6 bases, 12 bases remained unmatched. Germline loops: CDR1 SGHDN, CDR2 FVKESK. CDR3 length equals 17 residues. Written as DNA, the CDR3 is TGTGCCAGCAGCCAAGAAGGAGGCGGGGGGGCCACGCCCGAGCAGTACTTC. It is translated as CASSQEGGGGATPEQYF.

The V call is TRBV9, the J call TRBJ2-3; D call uncertain. Germline V gives CDR1 SGDLS, CDR2 YYNGEE. This CDR3 has 12 amino acids. The ends were cut back, 0 bases at V and 4 bases at J, with 3 bases in the middle. The CDR3, as DNA: TGTGCCAGCAGCGTAGGACCAGATACGCAGTATTTT. Translated: CASSVGPDTQYF.

The chain joins TRBV2 to TRBJ1-4; 9 bases fit TRBD1. The CDR3 is 15 amino acids. Looked up from germline, CDR1 is SNHLY and CDR2 is FYNNEI. The trim removed 6 bases at V and 8 bases at J, leaving 10 bases unmatched. The CDR3: CASRGIGTGNEKLFF. CDR3 bases: TGTGCCAGCAGGGGGATCGGGACAGGGAACGAAAAACTGTTTTTT.

The chain couples TRBV7-9 to TRBJ2-5; no reliable D call. The V end was cut by 4 bases, the J end by 5 bases, with 8 bases between. Germline V gene sequence: CDR1 SEHNR, CDR2 FQNEAQ (reference sequence). The CDR3 totals 12 residues. The CDR3 here is CASSSTWETQYF. Written as DNA, the CDR3 is TGTGCCAGCAGCTCGACCTGGGAGACCCAGTACTTC.

The V gene is TRBV9, the J gene TRBJ1-1, with TRBD1 as a possible D gene (5 bases). This CDR3 region has 15 residues. From germline, CDR1 is SGDLS and CDR2 YYNGEE. Trimming removed 1 base from V and 5 bases from J, with 15 bases in between. The DNA of the CDR3 is TGTGCCAGCAGCGTAATAGAGGGGTTGAGGACTGAAGCTTTCTTT. Translation gives CASSVIEGLRTEAFF.

Only one count was recorded for this clone. V and J are TRBV11-2 and TRBJ1-2; unclear D gene. V lost 0 bases and J 4 bases, leaving 9 bases between the germline ends. In germline, CDR1 is SGHAT, CDR2 FQNNGV. This CDR3 contains 14 residues. CDR3 coding DNA: TGTGCCAGCAGCTTAGATCGGATGATCTATGGCTACACCTTC. Translated, it gives CASSLDRMIYGYTF.

The rearrangement joins TRBV19 to TRBJ2-3; D unclear. With 0 bases removed from V and 6 bases from J, the gap between germline ends came to 19 bases. The germline V gene encodes CDR1 LNHDA and CDR2 SQIVND (reference sequence). The CDR3 extends over 17 amino acids. CDR3 amino acids: CASSIDPPPGPTDTQYF. The CDR3 DNA reads as TGTGCCAGTAGTATAGATCCCCCCCCAGGACCCACGGATACGCAGTATTTT.

The CDR3 here is CASSEARSGGVDYGYTF. The CDR3 DNA reads as TGTGCCAGCAGTGAAGCGAGATCAGGGGGCGTTGACTATGGCTACACCTTC. This sequence joins TRBV6-1 and TRBJ1-2; 8 bases align to TRBD1. This CDR3 has 17 residues. From germline, CDR1 is MNHNS and CDR2 SASEGT. V lost 0 bases to trimming and J lost 3 bases; unmatched junction nucleotides: 9.

This clone has just a few counts. This chain links TRBV2 with TRBJ1-2; possibly TRBD1 for D (5 bases). V was shortened by 2 bases and J by 7 bases, with 17 bases between the two germline ends. This CDR3 region has 15 residues. Looked up from germline, CDR1 is SNHLY and CDR2 is FYNNEI. CDR3 region: CASSEPVTVLGGYTF. CDR3 in DNA: TGTGCCAGCAGTGAACCCGTGACAGTCTTGGGTGGCTACACCTTC.

V gene TRBV6-1 combines with J gene TRBJ2-5; possible D gene TRBD1, 7 bases. Germline V lookup: CDR1 MNHNS, CDR2 SASEGT. Trimming removed 8 bases from V and 4 bases from J, with 20 bases in between. The CDR3 is 15 amino acids. DNA for the CDR3: TGTGCCAGCTTCTCTAGGGCTCAGGGGGGAGAGACCCAGTACTTC. It yields the protein CASFSRAQGGETQYF.

V and J are TRBV11-3 and TRBJ1-5, with 8 bases lining up with TRBD1. The V segment lost 3 bases and the J segment 6 bases; nucleotides outside the gene matches: 10. Germline lookup yields CDR1 SGHNT and CDR2 YENEEA. The CDR3 runs to 16 residues. The CDR3 region is CASSFTRQGIGQPQHF. CDR3 nucleotide sequence: TGTGCCAGCAGCTTTACGAGACAGGGGATCGGTCAGCCCCAGCATTTT.

The V and J genes are TRBV4-1 and TRBJ1-4; D unclear. Trimming left V 3 bases short and J 4 bases short, with 12 bases between. The V gene's germline CDR1 is MGHRA and CDR2 YSYEKL. This CDR3 has 15 amino acids. CDR3: CASSHGGRHNEKLFF. CDR3 nucleotides: TGCGCCAGCAGCCACGGCGGACGGCATAATGAAAAACTGTTTTTT.

This clone appeared a single time. The chain recombines TRBV15 with TRBJ2-3; TRBD1 might be the D (5 bases). The CDR3 runs 15 residues. The V gene lost 0 bases and the J gene lost 5 bases, with 12 bases spanning the gap. Germline-derived CDR1 and CDR2 are LNHNV and YYDKDF (reference sequence). CDR3 region: CATSREGLGVDTQYF. CDR3 bases: TGTGCCACCAGCAGAGAGGGCTTAGGGGTAGATACGCAGTATTTT.